Here is one T cell receptor (beta chain) with its context. Its matching antigen is unknown. The data originate from a study of cytomegalovirus exposure and HLA in healthy donors. Germline V gene data show CDR1 as SGHRS and CDR2 as YFSETQ. Losses at the gene ends were 3 bases for V and 4 bases for J; bases not matched to a gene: 3. The CDR3 has 13 residues. PCR primers comprised 60 Vbeta and 13 Jbeta primers. Produced via immunoSEQ multiplex PCR; TCRdb's table is partial and in-frame only. The table records approximately 120,000 clones, 73% of them present only once. Points from the study as a whole: Other equally common chains were less clonally expanded than HLA-associated TCR beta chains, a later analysis showed. TCR beta V- and J-gene trimming was later associated with a missense DCLRE1C variant. Later findings reportedly placed an Asian-associated ancestry cluster below the roughly 660-donor mean for N-insertions.

The receptor was isolated from a man aged 55 to 69 in good health and CMV-seropositive. V gene TRBV5-1 combines with J gene TRBJ1-1; 7 nucleotides line up with TRBD1. Sequenced: PBMCs. The CDR3 loop is CASSSQGGTEAFF. Written as DNA, the CDR3 is TGCGCCAGCAGCTCCCAGGGGGGCACTGAAGCTTTCTTT.